This TCR beta chain was found in a study of cytomegalovirus exposure and HLA in healthy donors. Study-wide results and limits: The study recorded fewer than 200 TCR beta chains that were cytomegalovirus-associated. Published work reported that the classifier diagnosed cytomegalovirus status with high specificity and sensitivity.

Germline V gene lookup returns CDR1 MGHRA and CDR2 YSYEKL. The CDR3 length is 17 residues. The V segment lost 5 bases and the J segment 4 bases; nucleotides outside the gene matches: 14. Of note for this clone: Its target is unknown.

Generated by immunoSEQ multiplex PCR, the TCRdb table keeps only in-frame clones and is missing some. The sample has about 130,000 clones; 89% are singletons. Separate from the approximately 700-subject first cohort was the roughly 130-subject validation cohort, to which the donors belonged. The genes are TRBV4-1 and TRBJ2-3; 8 bases align to TRBD2. This TCR derives from a woman aged 18-35 years in good health and CMV-seronegative. The sample taken for sequencing was PBMCs. The CDR3 sequence: CASSSHWASGLADTQYF. CDR3 DNA sequence: TGCGCCAGCAGCTCACACTGGGCTAGCGGGTTGGCAGATACGCAGTATTTT.